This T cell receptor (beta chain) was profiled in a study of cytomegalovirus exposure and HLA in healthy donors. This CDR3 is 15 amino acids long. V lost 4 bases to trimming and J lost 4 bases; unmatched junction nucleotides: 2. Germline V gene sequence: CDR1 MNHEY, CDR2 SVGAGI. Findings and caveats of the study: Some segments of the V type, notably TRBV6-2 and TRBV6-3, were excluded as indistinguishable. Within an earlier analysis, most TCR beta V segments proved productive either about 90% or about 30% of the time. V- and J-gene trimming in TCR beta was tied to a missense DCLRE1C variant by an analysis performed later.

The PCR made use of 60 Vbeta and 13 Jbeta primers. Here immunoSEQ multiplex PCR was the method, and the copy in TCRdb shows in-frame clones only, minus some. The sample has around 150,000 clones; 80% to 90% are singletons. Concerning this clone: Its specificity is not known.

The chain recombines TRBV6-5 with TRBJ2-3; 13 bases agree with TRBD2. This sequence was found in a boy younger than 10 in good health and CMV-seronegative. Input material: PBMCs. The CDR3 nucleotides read TGTGCCAGCAGTTTACTAGCGGGGGGGCCAGATACGCAGTATTTT. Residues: CASSLLAGGPDTQYF.